The 14 T cell receptor beta chains below come from one sample, sequenced in a study of cytomegalovirus exposure and HLA in healthy donors. Primers: 60 Vbeta forward and 13 Jbeta reverse. The repertoire was sequenced with immunoSEQ multiplex PCR; TCRdb's copy has only in-frame clones and lacks some. The sample contains 150,000 to 200,000 clones, more than 70% of which appear only once. Sequencing used PBMCs. The source of these receptors is a girl aged 5-17 years in good health and CMV-seronegative.

The chain joins TRBV12-5 to TRBJ1-2; 12 bases match TRBD1. V lost 3 bases to trimming and J lost 5 bases; unmatched junction nucleotides: 13. Germline CDR1 is LGHNT and CDR2 is FRNRAP. This CDR3 is 18 amino acids long. CDR3: CASGFPSFRDRGLYGYTF. The CDR3 DNA reads TGTGCTAGTGGTTTCCCCTCCTTCCGGGACAGGGGGCTTTATGGCTACACCTTC.

The V and J genes are TRBV12-5 and TRBJ1-3; no firm D call. V was clipped by 7 bases and J by 0 bases, with 13 bases between them. The CDR3 has 15 amino acids. Looked up from germline, CDR1 is LGHNT and CDR2 is FRNRAP. The CDR3 is CASANGITSGNTIYF. In DNA, the CDR3 is TGTGCTAGTGCCAACGGGATTACCTCTGGAAACACCATATATTTT.

J is TRBJ1-2 and V is TRBV2; 8 nucleotides align to TRBD1. The germline V gene has CDR1 SNHLY and CDR2 FYNNEI. V was clipped by 7 bases and J by 8 bases; unmatched bases: 12. This CDR3 spans 14 amino acids. The CDR3 DNA reads as TGTGCCAGCATCAGGGGGCCTAGTGGGCTCGGCTACACCTTC. Translating gives CASIRGPSGLGYTF.

The CDR3 DNA sequence: TGCGCCAGCAGCTCGGTGGCCGGGTTCACTGAAGCTTTCTTT. Protein sequence: CASSSVAGFTEAFF. This chain uses TRBV5-1 with TRBJ1-1; unclear D gene. The CDR3 is 14 amino acids. Trimming removed 3 bases from V and 4 bases from J, with 13 bases in between. Germline values: CDR1 SGHRS, CDR2 YFSETQ.

The chain recombines TRBV2 with TRBJ1-5, with unresolved D. The V gene lost 8 bases and the J gene lost 6 bases, with 20 bases spanning the gap. CDR1 is SNHLY, CDR2 FYNNEI, per germline. The CDR3 has 15 amino acids. CDR3 DNA: TGTGCCAGCGAATCGGCCTTGCTGGGCATTCAGCCCCAGCATTTT. Translating it yields CASESALLGIQPQHF. The whole variable domain, remainder taken from reference TRBV2 and TRBJ1-5, is EPEVTQTPSHQVTQMGQEVILRCVPISNHLYFYWYRQILGQKVEFLVSFYNNEISEKSEIFDDQFSVERPDGSNFTLKIRSTKLEDSAMYFCASESALLGIQPQHFGDGTRLSIL.

The genes are TRBV7-3 and TRBJ2-5; the match to TRBD2 covers 11 bases. Unmatched junction bases numbered 3, after V lost 4 bases and J lost 2 bases. The CDR3 is 15 residues long. Germline lookup yields CDR1 SGHTA and CDR2 FQGTGA. The CDR3 reads CASSYGTSGQETQYF. Here the CDR3 DNA reads TGTGCCAGCAGCTATGGGACTAGCGGACAAGAGACCCAGTACTTC.

The V call is TRBV9, the J call TRBJ2-3; 11 positions match TRBD2. CDR1 and CDR2 (germline): SGDLS, YYNGEE. Trimming cost V 0 bases and J 1 base; bases outside gene matches: 4. The length of the CDR3 is 17 residues. Written as DNA, the CDR3 is TGTGCCAGCAGCGTAGGGATTAGCGGGGGGGGCACAGATACGCAGTATTTT. Translating gives CASSVGISGGGTDTQYF.

This clone was counted a few times. This chain connects TRBV19 to TRBJ2-5, with TRBD2 matching over 9 bases. In germline, CDR1 is LNHDA, CDR2 SQIVND (reference sequence). Losses at the gene ends were 4 bases for V and 7 bases for J; bases not matched to a gene: 7. The CDR3 contains 14 residues. The CDR3 nucleotides are TGTGCCAGTAGTACTAGGCTAGCGGGGTCGACCCAGTACTTC. Encoded protein: CASSTRLAGSTQYF.

The chain is built from TRBV4-1 and TRBJ1-3, with 9 bases lining up with TRBD1. V was pared by 2 bases and J by 8 bases, with 7 bases of the junction left unmatched. Looked up from germline, CDR1 is MGHRA and CDR2 is YSYEKL. The CDR3 has 15 amino acids. The CDR3, as DNA: TGCGCCAGCAGCCAATTGGGGGACAGGGACGACACCATATATTTT. This sequence encodes CASSQLGDRDDTIYF.

The chain joins TRBV5-1 to TRBJ2-5; possible D gene TRBD1, 6 bases. The germline gives CDR1 SGHRS, CDR2 YFSETQ. This CDR3 has 14 amino acids. The V end was cut by 5 bases, the J end by 0 bases, with 11 bases between. CDR3 loop: CASSSGTHQETQYF. The CDR3 DNA reads as TGCGCCAGCAGTTCCGGGACACACCAAGAGACCCAGTACTTC. The variable domain in full, completed from reference TRBV5-1 and TRBJ2-5, reads KAGVTQTPRYLIKTRGQQVTLSCSPISGHRSVSWYQQTPGQGLQFLFEYFSETQRNKGNFPGRFSGRQFSNSRSEMNVSTLELGDSALYLCASSSGTHQETQYFGPGTRLLVL.

This chain links TRBV19 with TRBJ1-5, with 9 bases aligning to TRBD1. With 5 bases clipped from V and 3 bases from J, the junction kept 5 bases outside the gene matches. CDR1 is LNHDA, CDR2 SQIVND, per germline (reference sequence). CDR3 length equals 15 residues. CDR3 loop: CASSGTGMNNQPQHF. CDR3 nucleotides: TGTGCCAGTAGTGGGACAGGGATGAACAATCAGCCCCAGCATTTT.

The sample holds a few counts of this clone. V usage is TRBV6-5 and J usage is TRBJ1-1; 7 bases fit TRBD1. The CDR3 length is 11 residues. Losses at the gene ends were 2 bases for V and 11 bases for J; bases not matched to a gene: 2. CDR1 MNHEY and CDR2 SVGAGI come from the germline V gene. Here the CDR3 DNA reads TGTGCCAGCAGTTACGGACAGGAGGCTTTCTTT. As protein: CASSYGQEAFF.

The chain couples TRBV5-1 to TRBJ1-1; perhaps TRBD1 as D (5 bases). V lost 7 bases to trimming and J lost 4 bases, with 17 bases between them. This CDR3 is built from 14 residues. CDR1 SGHRS and CDR2 YFSETQ come from the germline V gene. The CDR3 is CASRVEGLFTEAFF. In DNA form, the CDR3 reads TGCGCCAGCCGAGTGGAGGGGTTGTTCACTGAAGCTTTCTTT.

The J gene is TRBJ1-2, the V gene TRBV5-6; TRBD1 matches at 9 bases. The CDR3 extends over 13 amino acids. With V trimmed by 4 bases and J by 8 bases, 6 bases remained unmatched. CDR1 is SGHDT, CDR2 YYEEEE, per germline. CDR3 bases: TGTGCCAGCAGCCCGACAGGGGGAGAGGGCTACACCTTC. It is translated as CASSPTGGEGYTF.